Presented here are 32 T cell receptor beta chains from one specimen sequenced in a study of blood T cell repertoires in COVID-19. Profiled with immunoSEQ multiplex PCR; TCRdb holds only in-frame clones, not every one. The data contain about 270,000 clones, around 86% of them singletons. The sample comprised peripheral blood. These TCRs come from a man between 40 and 49 years old with active or convalescent COVID-19.

This chain uses TRBV2 with TRBJ1-5; D may be TRBD1 (5 bases). Germline assignment: CDR1 SNHLY and CDR2 FYNNEI. Trimming removed 1 base at V and 0 bases at J, with 7 bases between. CDR3 size: 15 residues. The CDR3 DNA reads as TGTGCCAGCAGTGAAGGGACATATAGCAATCAGCCCCAGCATTTT. Translating it yields CASSEGTYSNQPQHF. Variable domain in full (rest from reference TRBV2 and TRBJ1-5): EPEVTQTPSHQVTQMGQEVILRCVPISNHLYFYWYRQILGQKVEFLVSFYNNEISEKSEIFDDQFSVERPDGSNFTLKIRSTKLEDSAMYFCASSEGTYSNQPQHFGDGTRLSIL.

This chain joins TRBV30 and TRBJ1-2, with 9 bases matching TRBD1. Trimming took 4 bases from V and 6 from J; bases not matched to a gene: 3. Germline V gene lookup returns CDR1 GTSNPN and CDR2 SVGIG (reference sequence). CDR3 length: 12 amino acids. CDR3 DNA sequence: TGTGCCTGGAACAGGGGGCAGGATGGCTACACCTTC. It is translated as CAWNRGQDGYTF.

V is TRBV24-1 and J is TRBJ2-1; 10 bases are shared with TRBD1. This CDR3 is 15 amino acids long. The V gene's germline CDR1 is KGHDR and CDR2 SFDVKD. The junction had 8 bases not matched to a gene; V was cut back by 7 bases and J by 6 bases. The CDR3 reads CATRSGTGALNEQFF. Here the CDR3 DNA reads TGTGCCACCAGATCCGGGACAGGGGCCCTCAATGAGCAGTTCTTC.

This clone was picked up one time. The chain joins TRBV2 to TRBJ1-2; D is unresolved. Germline CDR1 and CDR2: SNHLY and FYNNEI. The CDR3 has 14 amino acids. V lost 3 bases to trimming and J lost 0 bases, with 8 bases between them. Written as DNA, the CDR3 is TGTGCCAGCAGTGACGACACAGCTAACTATGGCTACACCTTC. Translation: CASSDDTANYGYTF.

CDR3 sequence: CAWEDRIYTGELFF. In DNA form, the CDR3 reads TGTGCCTGGGAAGACAGAATATACACCGGGGAGCTGTTTTTT. V is TRBV30 and J is TRBJ2-2; D perhaps matches TRBD1 (5 bases). Germline loops: CDR1 GTSNPN, CDR2 SVGIG (reference sequence). The V and J ends lost 5 bases and 3 bases respectively, with 13 bases between them. The CDR3 is 14 residues long.

This chain links TRBV6-1 with TRBJ2-2; 9 bases agree with TRBD2. Trimming took 4 bases from V and 5 from J; bases not matched to a gene: 11. The CDR3 runs to 17 residues. The V gene's germline CDR1 is MNHNS and CDR2 SASEGT. This CDR3 reads CASSAPRGGAGTGELFF. The CDR3 DNA follows: TGTGCCAGCAGTGCGCCTCGCGGGGGGGCCGGGACCGGGGAGCTGTTTTTT.

In its sample, this clone was seen once. V usage is TRBV27 and J usage is TRBJ2-5; TRBD2 aligns across 7 bases. V was pared by 6 bases and J by 1 base, with 5 bases of the junction left unmatched. Germline CDR1 is MNHEY and CDR2 is SMNVEV (reference sequence). The CDR3 length is 14 residues. In DNA, the CDR3 is TGTGCCAGCAGCCGTAGCGGGTTCCAAGAGACCCAGTACTTC. This gives the protein CASSRSGFQETQYF.

This clone was observed a single time. The chain joins TRBV20-1 to TRBJ2-7; TRBD2 agrees at 10 bases. Germline V gives CDR1 DFQATT, CDR2 SNEGSKA (reference sequence). V shed 3 bases and J 4 bases; nucleotides not matched to a gene: 9. There are 15 residues in the CDR3. The DNA of the CDR3 is TGCAGTGCTAGTCACCCCCCTAGCGGGAGTTACGAGCAGTACTTC. It is translated as CSASHPPSGSYEQYF.

The genes are TRBV7-9 and TRBJ1-5, with TRBD1 identical over 7 bases. The V gene end was trimmed by 0 bases and the J gene end by 7 bases; junction bases not matched to a gene: 6. Germline V CDR1 and CDR2: SEHNR, FQNEAQ (reference sequence). CDR3 size: 15 residues. In nucleotides, the CDR3 is TGTGCCAGCAGCTTAGCAACAGGGGTAGGACAGCCCCAGCATTTT. Encoded protein: CASSLATGVGQPQHF.

The chain has TRBV5-1 and TRBJ1-4, with 10 nucleotides matching TRBD1. Germline CDR1 reads SGHRS; CDR2 reads YFSETQ. The CDR3 consists of 14 residues. V trimming: 2 bases; J trimming: 8 bases; junction bases outside the gene matches: 3. The CDR3 nucleotides read TGCGCCAGCAGCTTAGGGACAGGGGACGAAAAACTGTTTTTT. This translates into CASSLGTGDEKLFF. The complete variable domain, with remaining parts taken from reference TRBV5-1 and TRBJ1-4, reads KAGVTQTPRYLIKTRGQQVTLSCSPISGHRSVSWYQQTPGQGLQFLFEYFSETQRNKGNFPGRFSGRQFSNSRSEMNVSTLELGDSALYLCASSLGTGDEKLFFGSGTQLSVL.

The V call is TRBV6-5, the J call TRBJ2-6; 7 positions match TRBD1. V was clipped by 6 bases and J by 1 base; unmatched bases: 0. Germline V lookup: CDR1 MNHEY, CDR2 SVGAGI. The CDR3 is 14 amino acids. The CDR3 here is CASRQGSGANVLTF. For the CDR3, the DNA is TGTGCCAGCAGACAGGGGTCTGGGGCCAACGTCCTGACTTTC.

The chain has TRBV29-1 and TRBJ1-2; a possible D gene is TRBD1 (6 bases). V shed 4 bases and J shed 4 bases, with 25 bases lying between them. The CDR3 runs 17 residues. In germline, CDR1 is SQVTM, CDR2 ANQGSEA. DNA of the CDR3: TGCAGCGTTGGCAAGGTCGTAGAAAAACCCAGGGGCTATGGCTACACCTTC. It is translated as CSVGKVVEKPRGYGYTF.

The rearrangement joins TRBV4-1 to TRBJ2-7, with D possibly being TRBD2 (6 bases). This CDR3 is built from 15 residues. Germline V gene sequence: CDR1 MGHRA, CDR2 YSYEKL. Trimming pared 5 bases from V and 1 base from J, leaving 15 bases between. CDR3 sequence reads: CASSLRSGASYEQYF. The CDR3 bases are TGCGCCAGCAGCTTGAGATCGGGAGCGTCCTACGAGCAGTACTTC.

V and J are TRBV28 and TRBJ2-5; TRBD2 matches at 10 bases. Germline lookup yields CDR1 MDHEN and CDR2 SYDVKM. After removal of 9 bases from V and 0 bases from J, the junction contained 1 base not matched to a gene. There are 13 residues in the CDR3. This CDR3 is CASSGGNQETQYF. CDR3 nucleotide sequence: TGTGCCAGTAGCGGGGGGAACCAAGAGACCCAGTACTTC. Complete variable domain (other parts from reference TRBV28 and TRBJ2-5): DVKVTQSSRYLVKRTGEKVFLECVQDMDHENMFWYRQDPGLGLRLIYFSYDVKMKEKGDIPEGYSVSREKKERFSLILESASTNQTSMYLCASSGGNQETQYFGPGTRLLVL.

The rearrangement links TRBV27 to TRBJ2-3, with D possibly being TRBD1 (5 bases). The CDR3 covers 15 residues. Germline CDR1 MNHEY, CDR2 SMNVEV (reference sequence). V dropped 8 bases and J dropped 1 base, with 16 bases sitting between them. Here the CDR3 DNA reads TGTGCCAGCGTATCCTTCGTCAGGGGCACAGATACGCAGTATTTT. It codes for CASVSFVRGTDTQYF.

The chain employs TRBV7-3 and TRBJ2-5; tentatively, D is TRBD2 (5 bases). Germline CDR1 SGHTA, CDR2 FQGTGA. This CDR3 has 14 amino acids. The ends were cut back, 1 base at V and 3 bases at J, with 9 bases in the middle. CDR3 sequence (DNA): TGTGCCAGCAGCTTAAATTCGGGGAAAGAGACCCAGTACTTC. Translating gives CASSLNSGKETQYF.

The J gene is TRBJ2-2, the V gene TRBV5-5, with 10 bases matching TRBD2. The germline gives CDR1 SGHKS, CDR2 YYEKEE (reference sequence). This CDR3 has 15 residues. Trimming removed 2 bases from V and 9 bases from J; junction bases left unmatched: 7. Written as DNA, the CDR3 is TGTGCCAGCAGCTTAGAACTAGCGGGACTACGGGAGCTGTTTTTT. As protein: CASSLELAGLRELFF.

The rearrangement joins TRBV6-5 to TRBJ1-1, with D perhaps matching TRBD1 (5 bases). The CDR3 runs to 14 residues. The germline V gene has CDR1 MNHEY and CDR2 SVGAGI. V dropped 2 bases and J dropped 4 bases, with 11 bases sitting between them. CDR3 nucleotide sequence: TGTGCCAGCAGTTACGGGGCGGGGACCACTGAAGCTTTCTTT. Protein: CASSYGAGTTEAFF.

The chain recombines TRBV24-1 with TRBJ1-1; 7 nucleotides line up with TRBD1. This CDR3 region has 13 residues. After removal of 9 bases from V and 4 bases from J, the junction contained 7 bases not matched to a gene. Germline loops: CDR1 KGHDR, CDR2 SFDVKD. CDR3 bases: TGTGCCACCCAGGGCGAGGGGGCCACTGAAGCTTTCTTT. It yields the protein CATQGEGATEAFF.

The J gene is TRBJ2-7, the V gene TRBV28; 8 bases match TRBD2. Unmatched junction bases numbered 11, after V lost 4 bases and J lost 0 bases. The CDR3 loop spans 17 amino acids. The germline V gene has CDR1 MDHEN and CDR2 SYDVKM. CDR3 region: CASSSTGEAGDSYEQYF. The CDR3 DNA follows: TGTGCCAGCAGTTCGACGGGGGAAGCGGGAGACTCCTACGAGCAGTACTTC.

The genes are TRBV6-5 and TRBJ2-6; D gene ambiguous. This CDR3 has 13 residues. Trimming took off 8 bases at V and 0 bases at J, with 5 bases between the two ends. The germline V gene has CDR1 MNHEY and CDR2 SVGAGI. CDR3: CASYSSGANVLTF. The CDR3 nucleotides read TGTGCCAGCTATAGCTCTGGGGCCAACGTCCTGACTTTC.

The chain's CDR3 is CASSALLVQTYEQYF. In nucleotides, the CDR3 is TGTGCCAGCAGCGCTCTGTTGGTTCAGACCTACGAGCAGTACTTC. This chain connects TRBV5-5 to TRBJ2-7; no definite D call. Looked up from germline, CDR1 is SGHKS and CDR2 is YYEKEE (reference sequence). V was shortened by 4 bases and J by 2 bases, with 16 bases between the two germline ends. The CDR3 is made up of 15 amino acids.

As DNA, the CDR3 is TGTGCCAGCAGCTTAGCGCGCAGGGGCGAAAGCAATCAGCCCCAGCATTTT. This codes for CASSLARRGESNQPQHF. The chain couples TRBV7-9 to TRBJ1-5, with D maybe TRBD1 (6 bases). The CDR3 is 17 amino acids. The germline V and J ends were trimmed by 0 bases and 1 base, with 13 bases remaining between them. Germline CDR1 SEHNR, CDR2 FQNEAQ (reference sequence).

This clone was counted only a few times. The V gene is TRBV7-7, the J gene TRBJ2-2, with D possibly being TRBD1 (5 bases). Germline V gives CDR1 SSHAT, CDR2 FNYEAQ (reference sequence). The CDR3 has 15 residues. V shed 5 bases and J shed 3 bases, with 13 bases lying between them. The CDR3 here is CASSRQGGDTGELFF. Written as DNA, the CDR3 is TGTGCCAGCAGCCGGCAGGGTGGGGACACCGGGGAGCTGTTTTTT.

Worth noting for this clone: This sample also contains other DNA sequences that code for the same CDR3. In DNA form, the CDR3 reads TGTGCCATCAGTGAGTCCGGCGGTAACTATGGCTACACCTTC. Protein sequence: CAISESGGNYGYTF. The chain joins TRBV10-3 to TRBJ1-2; no firm D call. V dropped 0 bases and J dropped 1 base, with 6 bases sitting between them. The CDR3 totals 14 residues. CDR1 is ENHRY, CDR2 SYGVKD, per germline.

The chain joins TRBV11-2 to TRBJ1-1; tentative D call: TRBD1 (5 bases). Between the trimmed V and J ends, which lost 6 bases and 3 bases, there was a span of 20 bases. This CDR3 has 16 amino acids. CDR1 is SGHAT, CDR2 FQNNGV, per germline. The CDR3 DNA follows: TGTGCCAGCAGTCGAGTCGCAGAAGCGGGGGACACTGAAGCTTTCTTT. It codes for CASSRVAEAGDTEAFF. The entire variable domain, with the rest obtained from reference TRBV11-2 and TRBJ1-1, is as follows: EAGVAQSPRYKIIEKRQSVAFWCNPISGHATLYWYQQILGQGPKLLIQFQNNGVVDDSQLPKDRFSAERLKGVDSTLKIQPAKLEDSAVYLCASSRVAEAGDTEAFFGQGTRLTVV.

The chain carries TRBV11-2 and TRBJ1-1; perhaps TRBD1 as D (5 bases). The CDR3 loop spans 14 amino acids. The V gene lost 6 bases and the J gene lost 3 bases, with 14 bases spanning the gap. Germline assignment: CDR1 SGHAT and CDR2 FQNNGV. CDR3 nucleotides: TGTGCCAGCAGTTCTGCAGGGTGGGACACTGAAGCTTTCTTT. As protein: CASSSAGWDTEAFF.

The chain joins TRBV24-1 to TRBJ2-2; no clear D. The length of the CDR3 is 13 residues. Trimming stripped 10 bases from V and 2 bases from J, with 10 bases between. Germline CDR1 is KGHDR and CDR2 is SFDVKD. The CDR3 DNA reads TGTGCCACAGCTCATACTAACACCGGGGAGCTGTTTTTT. Protein product: CATAHTNTGELFF.

The J gene is TRBJ1-6, the V gene TRBV7-2; 10 bases align to TRBD1. Germline V gives CDR1 SGHTA, CDR2 FQGNSA. Trimming removed 2 bases from V and 11 bases from J; junction bases left unmatched: 18. The CDR3 loop spans 19 amino acids. The CDR3 DNA sequence: TGTGCCAGCAGCTTACCTCTGGTCCCGGGACAGGGGAGCACAGCACCCCTCCACTTT. Encoded protein: CASSLPLVPGQGSTAPLHF. The full variable domain, completed using reference TRBV7-2 and TRBJ1-6, is GAGVSQSPSNKVTEKGKDVELRCDPISGHTALYWYRQSLGQGLEFLIYFQGNSAPDKSGLPSDRFSAERTGGSVSTLTIQRTQQEDSAVYLCASSLPLVPGQGSTAPLHFGNGTRLTVT.

V is TRBV7-7 and J is TRBJ2-7, with D perhaps matching TRBD1 (5 bases). The CDR3 is 15 residues long. Germline V gene lookup returns CDR1 SSHAT and CDR2 FNYEAQ (reference sequence). V dropped 1 base and J dropped 5 bases, with 15 bases sitting between them. The DNA for the CDR3 is TGTGCCAGCAGCTTAGGAGCAGGGAAGGCCCACGAGCAGTACTTC. Protein product: CASSLGAGKAHEQYF.

The chain combines TRBV5-1 with TRBJ1-6; TRBD1 matches at 8 bases. J gave up 17 bases and V 4 bases, and 8 bases lay outside the gene matches. Germline V gene lookup returns CDR1 SGHRS and CDR2 YFSETQ. This CDR3 has 12 residues. Written as DNA, the CDR3 is TGCGCCAGCAGCGACCAACGGACAGGGTTCCACTTT. This gives the protein CASSDQRTGFHF.

This clone has more than one count but fewer than ten. The chain employs TRBV6-1 and TRBJ2-3; weak D call: TRBD1 (6 bases). CDR3 length: 15 amino acids. Trimming cost V 2 bases and J 2 bases, with 11 bases left between them. The V gene's germline CDR1 is MNHNS and CDR2 SASEGT. CDR3 in amino acids: CASSESWTVTDTQYF. Written as DNA, the CDR3 is TGTGCCAGCAGTGAATCGTGGACAGTCACAGATACGCAGTATTTT.